A single T cell receptor beta chain is shown here with its context. This specimen belongs to a study of control samples from healthy donors and cancer patients. Profiled with immunoSEQ multiplex PCR; TCRdb holds only in-frame clones, not every one. The data hold about 190,000 clones, with 90% to 95% observed a single time. The J segment lost 4 bases and the V segment lost 5 bases, leaving 4 bases of the junction unmatched. The CDR3 sequence is 14 residues long. Germline CDR1 and CDR2: SNHLY and FYNNEI. The rearrangement uses TRBV2 and TRBJ1-4, with 7 bases aligning to TRBD1. Sequencing was done on a sample of blood. This clonotype originated in a man younger than 40 in good health. The chain's CDR3 is CASSIQGNNEKLFF. The CDR3 nucleotides are TGTGCCAGCAGTATACAGGGGAATAATGAAAAACTGTTTTTT. The full variable domain, completed using reference TRBV2 and TRBJ1-4, is EPEVTQTPSHQVTQMGQEVILRCVPISNHLYFYWYRQILGQKVEFLVSFYNNEISEKSEIFDDQFSVERPDGSNFTLKIRSTKLEDSAMYFCASSIQGNNEKLFFGSGTQLSVL.